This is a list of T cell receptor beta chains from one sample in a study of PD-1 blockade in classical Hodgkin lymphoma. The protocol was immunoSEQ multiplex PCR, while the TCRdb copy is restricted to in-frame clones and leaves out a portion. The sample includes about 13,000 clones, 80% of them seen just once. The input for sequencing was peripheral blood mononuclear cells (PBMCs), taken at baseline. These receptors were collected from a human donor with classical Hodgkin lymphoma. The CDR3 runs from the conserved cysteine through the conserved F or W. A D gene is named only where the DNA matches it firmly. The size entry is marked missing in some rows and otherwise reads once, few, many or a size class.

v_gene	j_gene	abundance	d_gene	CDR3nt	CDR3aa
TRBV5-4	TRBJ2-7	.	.	TGTGCCAGCAGCCGGGACTCCTACGAGCAGTACTTC	CASSRDSYEQYF
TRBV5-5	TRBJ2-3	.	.	TGTGCCAGCAGCTTGGCTCGCCCCACAGATACGCAGTATTTT	CASSLARPTDTQYF
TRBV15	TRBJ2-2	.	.	TGTGCCACCAGCAGAGATTTGTGGGCAACCGGGGAGCTGTTTTTT	CATSRDLWATGELFF
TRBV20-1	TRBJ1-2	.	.	TGCAGTGCTAGATGGCTCTATGGCTACACCTTC	CSARWLYGYTF
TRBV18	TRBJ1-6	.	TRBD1	TGTGCCAGCTCACCGGGACAGGGGTATAATTCACCCCTCCACTTT	CASSPGQGYNSPLHF
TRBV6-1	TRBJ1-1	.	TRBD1	TGTGCCACCGCCTACGACAGGGGGGACACTGAAGCTTTCTTT	CATAYDRGDTEAFF
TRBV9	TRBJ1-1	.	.	TGTGCCAGCAGCGTCAGGTTTGACACTGAAGCTTTCTTT	CASSVRFDTEAFF
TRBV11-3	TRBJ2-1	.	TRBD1	TGTGCCAGCAGCTTAGGACAGGGAAGATACAATGAGCAGTTCTTC	CASSLGQGRYNEQFF
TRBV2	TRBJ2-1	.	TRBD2	TGTGCCAGTGCGACTAGCCGATCAATCAATGAGCAGTTCTTC	CASATSRSINEQFF
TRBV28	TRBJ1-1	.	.	TGTGCCAGCAGTGGGGGCAGCGCCCTGAACACTGAAGCTTTCTTT	CASSGGSALNTEAFF
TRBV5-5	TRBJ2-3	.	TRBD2	TGTGCCAGCAGCTCTCAGCGGGGGGGTTCAGATACGCAGTATTTT	CASSSQRGGSDTQYF
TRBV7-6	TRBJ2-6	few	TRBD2	TGTGCCAGCAGCTTGTTAGCGGGAAACTCTGGGGCCAACGTCCTGACTTTC	CASSLLAGNSGANVLTF
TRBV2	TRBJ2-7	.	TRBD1	TGTGCCAGCAGCCTATCCGGGACAGCTTACTACGAGCAGTACTTC	CASSLSGTAYYEQYF
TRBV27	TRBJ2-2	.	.	TGTGCCAGCAGTTTACGCAGGGGTATCGGGGAGCTGTTTTTT	CASSLRRGIGELFF
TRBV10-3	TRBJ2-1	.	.	TGTGCCACCCGGGACCGAGTGGATGAGCAGTTCTTC	CATRDRVDEQFF
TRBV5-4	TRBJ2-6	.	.	TGTGCCAGCAGCCTCGGTTTGACCCTGCTATCTGGGGCCAACGTCCTGACTTTC	CASSLGLTLLSGANVLTF
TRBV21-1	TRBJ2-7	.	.	TGTGCCAGCAGCAAATTAACCCAGGGGGCGTCGTACGAGCAGTACTTC	CASSKLTQGASYEQYF
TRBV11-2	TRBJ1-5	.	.	TGTGCCAGCAGCACAGGGATCAATCAGCCCCAGCATTTT	CASSTGINQPQHF
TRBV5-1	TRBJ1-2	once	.	TGCGCCAGCAGCTTACAGGGTAACTATGGCTACACCTTC	CASSLQGNYGYTF
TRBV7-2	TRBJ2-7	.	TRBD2	TGTGCCAGCAGCAAACTAGCGGGGGGATCCTACGAGCAGTACTTC	CASSKLAGGSYEQYF
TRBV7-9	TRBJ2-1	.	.	TGTGCCAGCAGCTTAGTTGGAGCTATCTCCAATGAGCAGTTCTTC	CASSLVGAISNEQFF
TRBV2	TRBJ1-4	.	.	TGTGCCAGCAGTGAACAGGGCCCAAGCAATAATGAAAAACTGTTTTTT	CASSEQGPSNNEKLFF
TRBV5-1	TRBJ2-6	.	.	TGCGCCAGCAGGACAGACCCTAGCTCTGGGGCCAACGTCCTGACTTTC	CASRTDPSSGANVLTF
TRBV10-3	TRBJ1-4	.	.	TGTGCCGTGGGGGCGTATCTGGGGGAAAAACTGTTTTTT	CAVGAYLGEKLFF
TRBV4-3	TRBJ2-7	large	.	TGCGCCAGCAGCCAAGCGGGGCAGTGGTACTACGAGCAGTACTTC	CASSQAGQWYYEQYF
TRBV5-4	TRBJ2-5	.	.	TGTGCCAGCAGCTTGGCCACTGGACCCGGATTGTACTTC	CASSLATGPGLYF
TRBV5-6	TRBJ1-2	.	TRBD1	TGTGCCAGCAGGCTGGGGGACAGGGGTAACTATGGCTACACCTTC	CASRLGDRGNYGYTF
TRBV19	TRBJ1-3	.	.	TGTGCCAGTAGGATACCTAACAGCAAGAGTTCTGGAAACACCATATATTTT	CASRIPNSKSSGNTIYF
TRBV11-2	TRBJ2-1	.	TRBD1	TGTGCCAGCAGACTGGACAGGGGGCCTGATGAGCAGTTCTTC	CASRLDRGPDEQFF
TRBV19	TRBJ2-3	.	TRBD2	TGTGCCAGTAGTATTTTGGGTACACGAAGAGCGGGGGCCAGCACAGATACGCAGTATTTT	CASSILGTRRAGASTDTQYF
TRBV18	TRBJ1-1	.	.	TGTGCCAGCTCACCACCGATCAGTCCAGGGCCCACTGAAGCTTTCTTT	CASSPPISPGPTEAFF
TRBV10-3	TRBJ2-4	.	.	TGTGCCATCAGTGGCTATGGAGGGTCCAAAAACATTCAGTACTTC	CAISGYGGSKNIQYF
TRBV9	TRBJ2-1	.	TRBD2	TGTGCCAGCAGCCCAACTAGCGGAAGGGGCAATGAGCAGTTCTTC	CASSPTSGRGNEQFF
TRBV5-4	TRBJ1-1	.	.	TGTGCCAGCAGGGGGGGAAACAGGGTGGGGACTGAAGCTTTCTTT	CASRGGNRVGTEAFF
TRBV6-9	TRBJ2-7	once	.	TGTGCCAGCAGTGCATCCTACGAGCAGTACTTC	CASSASYEQYF